The 2 T cell receptor beta chains below all came from one sample that was sequenced in a study of beta chain features in type 1 diabetes (dated by TCRdb to the late 2010s). These receptors are not linked to any known antigen. Library prep was done by the immunoSEQ multiplex PCR assay. All of the isolated RNA was reverse transcribed with the High Capacity cDNA Reverse Transcription Kit, so expressed TCRB transcripts were sequenced. The table was pulled from immuneACCESS by TCRdb, which kept in-frame rearrangements only. Such tables lose some clones; where checked, under half of the loss comes from unresolved V genes, and the rest has no known cause. The sample table lists hundreds of thousands of clones, 11% to 15% of them with a count of one. The ten top clones hold 0.035% to 0.045% of the sample. Findings and caveats that apply to the study as a whole: Type 1 diabetes patients showed a moderate but significant shortening of TCRB CDR3 length in all four CD4+ subsets.

Sequencing used naive CD4+ T cells from blood. The cell subset or site label here, explained by the study, means: true naive CD4+ T cells. All receptors derive from a man aged 18 to 29 with type 1 diabetes.

This clone was picked up a small number of times. The chain employs TRBV5-4 and TRBJ2-1; D remains unclear. The V gene lost 2 bases and the J gene lost 5 bases, with 17 bases spanning the gap. Germline V gene data show CDR1 as SGHNT and CDR2 as YYREEE (reference sequence). The CDR3 consists of 16 residues. The DNA of the CDR3 is TGTGCCAGCAGCTTCCCCGACGCAGTTGGGAACAATGAGCAGTTCTTC. Translated: CASSFPDAVGNNEQFF.

The CDR3 DNA is TGTGCCAGCAGCCAAGGCAGCCCCTACAATGAGCAGTTCTTC. It yields the protein CASSQGSPYNEQFF. The chain carries TRBV14 and TRBJ2-1; D ambiguous. With 1 base removed from V and 2 bases from J, the gap between germline ends came to 6 bases. CDR3 length: 14 amino acids. The germline V gene encodes CDR1 SGHDN and CDR2 FVKESK.